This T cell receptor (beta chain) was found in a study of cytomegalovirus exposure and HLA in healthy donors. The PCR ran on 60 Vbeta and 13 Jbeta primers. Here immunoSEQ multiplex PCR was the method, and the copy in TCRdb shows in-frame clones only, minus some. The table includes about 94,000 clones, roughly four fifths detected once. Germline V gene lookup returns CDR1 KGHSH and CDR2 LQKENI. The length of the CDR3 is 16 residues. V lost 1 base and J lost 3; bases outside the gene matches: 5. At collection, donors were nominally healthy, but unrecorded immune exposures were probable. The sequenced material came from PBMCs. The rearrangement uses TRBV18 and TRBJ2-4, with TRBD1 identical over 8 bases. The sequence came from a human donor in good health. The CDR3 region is CASSPLPGQVKNIQYF. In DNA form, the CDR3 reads TGTGCCAGCTCACCACTTCCGGGACAGGTCAAAAACATTCAGTACTTC.